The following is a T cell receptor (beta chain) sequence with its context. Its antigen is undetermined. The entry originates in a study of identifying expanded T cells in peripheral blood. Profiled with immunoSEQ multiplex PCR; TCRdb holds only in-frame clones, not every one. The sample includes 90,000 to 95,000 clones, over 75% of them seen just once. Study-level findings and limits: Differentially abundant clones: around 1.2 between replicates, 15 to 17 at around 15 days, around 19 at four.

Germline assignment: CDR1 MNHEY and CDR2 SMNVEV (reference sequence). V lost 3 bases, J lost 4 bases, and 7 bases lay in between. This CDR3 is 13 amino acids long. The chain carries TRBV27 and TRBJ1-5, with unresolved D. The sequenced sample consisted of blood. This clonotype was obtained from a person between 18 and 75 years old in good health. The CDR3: CASSFDGNQPQHF. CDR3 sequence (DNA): TGTGCCAGCAGTTTCGACGGAAATCAGCCCCAGCATTTT.